These T cell receptor beta chains were read from a single sample in a study of blood T cell repertoires in COVID-19. Sequenced by immunoSEQ multiplex PCR; TCRdb stores in-frame clones only, minus some. In the table there are about 42,000 clones, roughly 80% of which are singletons. The source material was peripheral blood. All receptors derive from a man aged 50 or older with active COVID-19. Both conserved end residues are part of each CDR3. Each record gives: V gene, CDR3 length, D gene, J gene, clone size, CDR3 DNA, CDR3 protein. D genes are given only for firm matches. The listing skips clone size in some rows; elsewhere it reads once, few, many or a size class.

TRBV6-6	14	.	TRBJ1-4	.	TGTGCCAGCAGTTACTGGGAGGGGCATGAAAAACTGTTTTTT	CASSYWEGHEKLFF
TRBV6-5	15	TRBD1	TRBJ1-5	few	TGTGCCAGCAGTTACTCTGGGACAGGCCATCAGCCCCAGCATTTT	CASSYSGTGHQPQHF
TRBV13	18	TRBD1	TRBJ1-2	.	TGTGCCAGCAGCTTATCCCGACAGGGGGCAGCTCTTAACTATGGCTACACCTTC	CASSLSRQGAALNYGYTF
TRBV19	16	TRBD1	TRBJ1-5	.	TGTGCCAGTAGTAAGGAGACAGGGAGGTCCAATCAGCCCCAGCATTTT	CASSKETGRSNQPQHF
TRBV5-1	15	TRBD1	TRBJ1-2	once	TGCGCCAGCAGCTTGGGACAGGGTATCCAGGGGGGCTACACCTTC	CASSLGQGIQGGYTF
TRBV11-3	17	TRBD2	TRBJ2-7	.	TGTGCCAGCACTATACCGCCAGGCGGGAGGGTTATCTACGAGCAGTACTTC	CASTIPPGGRVIYEQYF
TRBV7-9	15	.	TRBJ2-3	.	TGTGCCAGCAGCTTATGGGGAGAGAACACAGATACGCAGTATTTT	CASSLWGENTDTQYF
TRBV28	14	.	TRBJ2-2	.	TGTGCCAGCAGTCACGGAGGAACGATCGGGGAGCTGTTTTTT	CASSHGGTIGELFF
TRBV2	12	.	TRBJ2-1	once	TGTGCCAGCAGTGTACTAGACAATGAGCAGTTCTTC	CASSVLDNEQFF
TRBV4-3	15	TRBD1	TRBJ2-2	.	TGCGCCAGCAGCCACCAGGGGGCTGGAACCGGGGAGCTGTTTTTT	CASSHQGAGTGELFF
TRBV24-1	17	TRBD2	TRBJ2-1	.	TGTGCCACCAGTGATGGGGCTTCGGCGGGAGGGGGCAATGAGCAGTTCTTC	CATSDGASAGGGNEQFF
TRBV5-1	15	.	TRBJ1-5	once	TGCGCCAGCAGCTTGAAAGGGGGAGAAAATCAGCCCCAGCATTTT	CASSLKGGENQPQHF
TRBV9	12	.	TRBJ2-3	.	TGTGCCAGCGGGACTACAGGGAACCTGCGGTATTTT	CASGTTGNLRYF
TRBV10-3	15	TRBD2	TRBJ2-5	.	TGTGCCACGGGGGTTACTAGCGGGAGTCCTGAGACCCAGTACTTC	CATGVTSGSPETQYF
TRBV2	15	TRBD1	TRBJ1-5	.	TGTGCCAGCAGCCAGGGGGTTAATAGCAATCAGCCCCAGCATTTT	CASSQGVNSNQPQHF
TRBV30	15	TRBD2	TRBJ2-3	.	TGTGCCTGGAGACCGGGACTAGCCGATTCAGATACGCAGTATTTT	CAWRPGLADSDTQYF
TRBV7-9	12	.	TRBJ2-1	.	TGTGCCAGCAGCTTACGGTACAATGAGCAGTTCTTC	CASSLRYNEQFF
TRBV5-3	14	TRBD2	TRBJ2-3	.	TGTGCCAGAAGCTTAAACCCCCTAGCGGGAGGGATGTATTTT	CARSLNPLAGGMYF
TRBV5-1	16	TRBD2	TRBJ2-3	.	TGCGCCAGCAGCACGGGACTAGCGGGATCGACAGATACGCAGTATTTT	CASSTGLAGSTDTQYF
TRBV18	11	.	TRBJ2-5	.	TGTGCCAGCTCATCGGAAGAGACCCAGTACTTC	CASSSEETQYF
TRBV7-6	17	.	TRBJ1-3	.	TGTGCCAGCAGCCCAACTCTAGGAGTGAGCTCTGGAAACACCATATATTTT	CASSPTLGVSSGNTIYF
TRBV7-2	15	.	TRBJ2-7	.	TGTGCCAGCAGCTTTAAGTCCGGGACTGACTACGAGCAGTACTTC	CASSFKSGTDYEQYF
TRBV18	15	.	TRBJ1-5	.	TGTGCCAGCTCCCCTCTGGGGAGTGCCAATCAGCCCCAGCATTTT	CASSPLGSANQPQHF
TRBV28	15	.	TRBJ2-6	.	TGTGCCAGCAGTCCACAGGGATCTGGGGCCAACGTCCTGACTTTC	CASSPQGSGANVLTF
TRBV5-4	14	TRBD2	TRBJ2-4	.	TGTGCCAGCAGCTTGGCGCGGGGGGGCAACATTCAGTACTTC	CASSLARGGNIQYF
TRBV2	15	.	TRBJ2-5	once	TGTGCCAGCAGTGAAAGATGGGACTCCCAAGAGACCCAGTACTTC	CASSERWDSQETQYF
TRBV5-6	14	TRBD1	TRBJ2-7	.	TGTGCCAGCAGCTACCTAGACAGGGGCAACGAGCAGTACTTC	CASSYLDRGNEQYF
TRBV4-3	15	.	TRBJ2-7	.	TGCGCCAGCAGCCAAGATGCGACAGTAAACTACGAGCAGTACTTC	CASSQDATVNYEQYF
TRBV5-1	14	.	TRBJ1-2	.	TGCGCCAGCAGCCAACAGGGTCCTAACTATGGCTACACCTTC	CASSQQGPNYGYTF
TRBV7-9	14	TRBD1	TRBJ2-7	.	TGTGCCAGCAGCTCGGACAGGGTAGGGTACGAGCAGTACTTC	CASSSDRVGYEQYF
TRBV5-1	17	TRBD1	TRBJ2-2	.	TGCGCCAGCAGCCAAAAGCGGACAGGGGGAAACACCGGGGAGCTGTTTTTT	CASSQKRTGGNTGELFF
TRBV5-3	14	.	TRBJ1-2	once	TGTGCCAGAAGCTGCTGCAGGGTTTTCTATGGCTACACCTTC	CARSCCRVFYGYTF
TRBV2	12	.	TRBJ2-7	.	TGTGCCAGCAGCAACCTCGAAAGCGCGCAGTACTTC	CASSNLESAQYF
TRBV7-9	18	TRBD2	TRBJ2-1	.	TGTGCCAGCAGCTCTCGCGAAGCGGGAGGGCACCACGCAAATGAGCAGTTCTTC	CASSSREAGGHHANEQFF
TRBV5-6	15	.	TRBJ2-7	.	TGTGCCAGCAGCTTGGGTCCATCCCAGGGGACGACGCAGTACTTC	CASSLGPSQGTTQYF
TRBV5-1	14	.	TRBJ1-2	.	TGCGCCAGCAGCTTGGGGCTTACGGGTCTTGGCTACACCTTC	CASSLGLTGLGYTF
TRBV4-3	14	.	TRBJ2-2	.	TGCGCCAGCAGCAGGACATCGAACACCGGGGAGCTGTTTTTT	CASSRTSNTGELFF
TRBV13	15	.	TRBJ1-2	.	TGTGCCAGCAGCTTAGGCCCCACAGGCAACTATGGCTACACCTTC	CASSLGPTGNYGYTF
TRBV28	12	.	TRBJ2-5	.	TGTGCCAGCAGTGAGTTAGCGGAGACCCAGTACTTC	CASSELAETQYF
TRBV6-5	11	.	TRBJ1-2	.	TGTGCTACCGGGACAACCCTTGGCTACACCTTC	CATGTTLGYTF
TRBV19	14	.	TRBJ2-5	.	TGTGCCAGTCGAAGGTCAGGGGAGGGAGAGACCCAGTACTTC	CASRRSGEGETQYF
TRBV10-3	14	TRBD1	TRBJ2-7	.	TGTGCCTCACGGGTGACAGGGGACACCTACGAGCAGTACTTC	CASRVTGDTYEQYF
TRBV18	14	.	TRBJ2-7	.	TGTGCCAGCTCACCCGCGGGCCTCGGCTACGAGCAGTACTTC	CASSPAGLGYEQYF
TRBV28	15	.	TRBJ1-6	.	TGTGCCAGCAGTTTACCCGGGTCTGGGAATTCACCCCTCCACTTT	CASSLPGSGNSPLHF
TRBV7-2	16	.	TRBJ1-2	few	TGTGCCAGCAGCTCAAGGGGAACACAGGGAAACAGTGGCTACACCTTC	CASSSRGTQGNSGYTF
TRBV10-3	13	TRBD1	TRBJ1-2	few	TGTGCCATCAAAGGGACAGGGGAGGATGGCTACACCTTC	CAIKGTGEDGYTF
TRBV5-1	14	TRBD1	TRBJ1-1	.	TGCGCCAGCGGCACAGGGGATGGGGCCACTGAAGCTTTCTTT	CASGTGDGATEAFF
TRBV5-5	15	.	TRBJ2-7	.	TGTGCCAGCAGCTTGGCCGGGGGTCTGGGCTACGAGCAGTACTTC	CASSLAGGLGYEQYF
TRBV7-2	15	TRBD1	TRBJ2-1	few	TGTGCCAGCAGCTCATGGGGACAGGGGATTTCCGAGCAGTTCTTC	CASSSWGQGISEQFF
TRBV12-3/TRBV12-4	12	.	TRBJ1-1	.	TGTGCCAGCAGTTCGTGGCGGACTGAAGCTTTCTTT	CASSSWRTEAFF
TRBV19	14	.	TRBJ2-7	once	TGTGCCAGTAGTACCTCTAGGAGTTCGGCCGAGCAGTACTTC	CASSTSRSSAEQYF
TRBV29-1	16	TRBD2	TRBJ2-1	.	TGCAGCGTTGAAGGTCTTAGCGGGAGGTCCGGCAATGAGCAGTTCTTC	CSVEGLSGRSGNEQFF
TRBV7-9	17	.	TRBJ2-1	.	TGTGCCAGCACCCGGGGGAGACTCCCAAGCTCCTACAATGAGCAGTTCTTC	CASTRGRLPSSYNEQFF
TRBV9	15	TRBD1	TRBJ2-2	.	TGTGCCAGCAGCCCCCAGACAGGGGGCACCGGGGAGCTGTTTTTT	CASSPQTGGTGELFF
TRBV4-3	13	TRBD1	TRBJ1-1	.	TGCGCCAGCAGCTTACGACAGGGCACTGAAGCTTTCTTT	CASSLRQGTEAFF
TRBV2	14	.	TRBJ2-5	.	TGTGCCAGCAGTGAAACCCCACAGGGACAGACCCAGTACTTC	CASSETPQGQTQYF
TRBV7-2	14	.	TRBJ1-5	.	TGTGCCAGCAGCTCCCGGGACGGGGGACAGCCCCAGCATTTT	CASSSRDGGQPQHF